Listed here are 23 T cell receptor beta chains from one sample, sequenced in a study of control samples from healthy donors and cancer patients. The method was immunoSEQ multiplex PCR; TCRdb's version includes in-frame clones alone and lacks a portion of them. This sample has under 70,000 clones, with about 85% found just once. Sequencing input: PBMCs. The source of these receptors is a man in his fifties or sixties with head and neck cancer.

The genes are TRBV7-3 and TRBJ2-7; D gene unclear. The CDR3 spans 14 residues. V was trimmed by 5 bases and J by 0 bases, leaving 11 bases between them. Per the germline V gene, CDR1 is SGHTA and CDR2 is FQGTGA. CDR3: CASSPSHSSYEQYF. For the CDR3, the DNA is TGTGCCAGCAGCCCCTCTCATAGCTCCTACGAGCAGTACTTC.

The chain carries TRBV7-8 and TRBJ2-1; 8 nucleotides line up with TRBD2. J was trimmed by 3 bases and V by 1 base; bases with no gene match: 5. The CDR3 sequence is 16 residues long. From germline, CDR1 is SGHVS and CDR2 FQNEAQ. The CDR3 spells CASSLEAGADYNEQFF. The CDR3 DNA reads TGTGCCAGCAGCTTAGAAGCGGGGGCCGACTACAATGAGCAGTTCTTC.

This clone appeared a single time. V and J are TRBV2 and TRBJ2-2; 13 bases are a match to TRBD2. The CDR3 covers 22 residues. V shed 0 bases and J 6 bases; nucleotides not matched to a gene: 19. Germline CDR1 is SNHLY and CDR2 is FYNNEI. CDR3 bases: TGTGCCAGCAGTGAAGCGCTTCGGGGACTAGCGGGGCTGCTCGGGGGGCCCGGGGAGCTGTTTTTT. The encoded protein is CASSEALRGLAGLLGGPGELFF.

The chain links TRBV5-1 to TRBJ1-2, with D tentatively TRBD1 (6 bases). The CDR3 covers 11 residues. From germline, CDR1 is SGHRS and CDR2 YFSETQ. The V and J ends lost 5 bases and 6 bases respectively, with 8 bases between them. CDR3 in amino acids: CASRRQDGYTF. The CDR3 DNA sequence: TGCGCCAGCAGGAGACAGGATGGCTACACCTTC.

CDR3 DNA sequence: TGTGCCAGCAGCGTCGGACTAGACGCCTACAATGAGCAGTTCTTC. Its translation is CASSVGLDAYNEQFF. The chain employs TRBV9 and TRBJ2-1; 7 bases line up with TRBD2. Germline V lookup: CDR1 SGDLS, CDR2 YYNGEE. The CDR3 sequence is 15 residues long. The junction had 4 bases not matched to a gene; V was cut back by 2 bases and J by 2 bases.

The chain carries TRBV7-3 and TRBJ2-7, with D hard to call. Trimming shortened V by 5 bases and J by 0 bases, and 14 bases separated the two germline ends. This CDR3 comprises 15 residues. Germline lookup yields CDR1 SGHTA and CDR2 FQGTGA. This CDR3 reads CASSLRRKSSYEQYF. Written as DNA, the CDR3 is TGTGCCAGCAGCCTCCGCAGGAAGAGCTCCTACGAGCAGTACTTC.

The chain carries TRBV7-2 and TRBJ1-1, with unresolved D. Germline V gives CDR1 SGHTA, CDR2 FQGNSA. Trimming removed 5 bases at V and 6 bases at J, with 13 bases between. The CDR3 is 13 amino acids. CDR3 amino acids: CASSLDRVAEAFF. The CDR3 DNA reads TGTGCCAGCAGCCTAGACCGAGTCGCTGAAGCTTTCTTT.

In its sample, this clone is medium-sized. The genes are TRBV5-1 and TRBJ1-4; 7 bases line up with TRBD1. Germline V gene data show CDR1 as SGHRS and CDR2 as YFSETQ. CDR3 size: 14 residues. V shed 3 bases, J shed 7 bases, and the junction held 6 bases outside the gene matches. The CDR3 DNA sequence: TGCGCCAGCAGCTCACAGGGGACGGGTGAAAAACTGTTTTTT. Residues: CASSSQGTGEKLFF.

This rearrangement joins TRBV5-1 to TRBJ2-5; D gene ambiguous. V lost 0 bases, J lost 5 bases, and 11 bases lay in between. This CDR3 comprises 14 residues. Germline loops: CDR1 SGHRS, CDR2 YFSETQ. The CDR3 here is CASSLASGVETQYF. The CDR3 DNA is TGCGCCAGCAGCTTGGCTTCGGGCGTGGAGACCCAGTACTTC.

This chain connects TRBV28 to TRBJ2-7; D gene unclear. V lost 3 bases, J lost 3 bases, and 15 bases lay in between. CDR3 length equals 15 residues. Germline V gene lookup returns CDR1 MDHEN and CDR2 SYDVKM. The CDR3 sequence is CASSFLVSENYEQYF. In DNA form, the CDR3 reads TGTGCCAGCAGTTTTTTGGTTTCCGAGAACTACGAGCAGTACTTC.

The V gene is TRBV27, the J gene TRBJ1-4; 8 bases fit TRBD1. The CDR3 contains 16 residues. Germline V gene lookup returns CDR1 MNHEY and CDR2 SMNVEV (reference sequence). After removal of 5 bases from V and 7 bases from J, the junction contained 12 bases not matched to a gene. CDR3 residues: CASSPWAGGGSEKLFF. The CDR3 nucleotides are TGTGCCAGCAGTCCATGGGCAGGGGGCGGCTCTGAAAAACTGTTTTTT.

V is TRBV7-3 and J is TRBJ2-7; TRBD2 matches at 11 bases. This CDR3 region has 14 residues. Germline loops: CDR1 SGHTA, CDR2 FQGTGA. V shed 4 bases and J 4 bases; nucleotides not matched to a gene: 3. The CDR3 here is CASSYSSGRYEQYF. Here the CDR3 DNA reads TGTGCCAGCAGCTACTCTAGCGGGAGGTACGAGCAGTACTTC.

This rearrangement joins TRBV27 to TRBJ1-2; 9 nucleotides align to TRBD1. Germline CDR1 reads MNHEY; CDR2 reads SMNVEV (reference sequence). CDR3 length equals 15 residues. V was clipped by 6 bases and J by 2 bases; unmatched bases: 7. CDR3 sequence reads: CASRDRGAFNYGYTF. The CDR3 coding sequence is TGTGCCAGCAGGGACAGGGGCGCCTTCAACTATGGCTACACCTTC.

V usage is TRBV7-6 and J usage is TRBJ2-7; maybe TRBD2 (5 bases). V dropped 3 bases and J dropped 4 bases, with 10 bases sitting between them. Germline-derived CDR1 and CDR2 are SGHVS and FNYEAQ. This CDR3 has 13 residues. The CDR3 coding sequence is TGTGCCAGCAGCTTGGCGACGGGATACGAGCAGTACTTC. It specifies CASSLATGYEQYF.

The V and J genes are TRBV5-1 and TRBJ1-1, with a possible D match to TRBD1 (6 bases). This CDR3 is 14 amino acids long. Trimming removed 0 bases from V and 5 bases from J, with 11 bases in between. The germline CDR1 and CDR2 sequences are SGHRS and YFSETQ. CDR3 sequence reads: CASSLGGGGTEAFF. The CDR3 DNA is TGCGCCAGCAGCTTGGGAGGGGGAGGTACTGAAGCTTTCTTT.

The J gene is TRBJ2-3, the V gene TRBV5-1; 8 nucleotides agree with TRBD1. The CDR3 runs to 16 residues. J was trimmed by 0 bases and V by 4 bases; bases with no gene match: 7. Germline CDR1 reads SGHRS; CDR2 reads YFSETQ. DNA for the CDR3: TGCGCCAGCAGCATCGGACAGGGAACTAGCACAGATACGCAGTATTTT. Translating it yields CASSIGQGTSTDTQYF. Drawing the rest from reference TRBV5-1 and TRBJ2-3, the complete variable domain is KAGVTQTPRYLIKTRGQQVTLSCSPISGHRSVSWYQQTPGQGLQFLFEYFSETQRNKGNFPGRFSGRQFSNSRSEMNVSTLELGDSALYLCASSIGQGTSTDTQYFGPGTRLTVL.

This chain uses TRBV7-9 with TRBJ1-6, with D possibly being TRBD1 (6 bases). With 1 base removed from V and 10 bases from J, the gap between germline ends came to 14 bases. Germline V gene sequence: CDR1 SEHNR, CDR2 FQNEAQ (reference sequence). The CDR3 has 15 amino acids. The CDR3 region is CASSLEGGAASPLHF. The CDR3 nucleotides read TGTGCCAGCAGCTTAGAGGGGGGGGCAGCGTCACCCCTCCACTTT.

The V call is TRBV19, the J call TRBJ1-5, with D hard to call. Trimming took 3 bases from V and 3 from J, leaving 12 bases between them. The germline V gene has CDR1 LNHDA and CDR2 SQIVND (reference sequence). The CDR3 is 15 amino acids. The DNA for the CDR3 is TGTGCCAGTAGTATTGCTCAGGTACCCAATCAGCCCCAGCATTTT. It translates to CASSIAQVPNQPQHF.

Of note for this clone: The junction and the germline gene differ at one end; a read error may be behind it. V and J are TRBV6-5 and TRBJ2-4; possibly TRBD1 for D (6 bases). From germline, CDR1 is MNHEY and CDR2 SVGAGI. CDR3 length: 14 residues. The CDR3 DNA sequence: TGTGCCAGCAGTCCCCGCCCCAAGACAGGCTACCAAGACTTC. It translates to CASSPRPKTGYQDF.

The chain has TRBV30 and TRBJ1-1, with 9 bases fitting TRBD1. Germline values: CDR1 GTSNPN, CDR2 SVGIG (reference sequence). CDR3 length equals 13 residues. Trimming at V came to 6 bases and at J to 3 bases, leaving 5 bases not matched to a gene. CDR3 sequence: CACTGGFYTEAFF. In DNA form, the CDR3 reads TGTGCCTGCACAGGGGGCTTTTACACTGAAGCTTTCTTT.

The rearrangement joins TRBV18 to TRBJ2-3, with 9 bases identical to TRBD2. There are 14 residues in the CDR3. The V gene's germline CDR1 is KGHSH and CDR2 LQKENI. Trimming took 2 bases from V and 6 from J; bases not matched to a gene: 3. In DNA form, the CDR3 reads TGTGCCAGCTCACCAGCGGGGGGGCAGGATACGCAGTATTTT. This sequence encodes CASSPAGGQDTQYF.

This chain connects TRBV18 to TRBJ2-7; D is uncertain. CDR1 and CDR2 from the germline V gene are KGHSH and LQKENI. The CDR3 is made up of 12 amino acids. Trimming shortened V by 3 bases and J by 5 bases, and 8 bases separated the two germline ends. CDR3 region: CASSPSPDEQYF. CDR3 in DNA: TGTGCCAGCTCACCCTCCCCTGACGAGCAGTACTTC. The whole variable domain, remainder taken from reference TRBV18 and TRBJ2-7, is NAGVMQNPRHLVRRRGQEARLRCSPMKGHSHVYWYRQLPEEGLKFMVYLQKENIIDESGMPKERFSAEFPKEGPSILRIQQVVRGDSAAYFCASSPSPDEQYFGPGTRLTVT.

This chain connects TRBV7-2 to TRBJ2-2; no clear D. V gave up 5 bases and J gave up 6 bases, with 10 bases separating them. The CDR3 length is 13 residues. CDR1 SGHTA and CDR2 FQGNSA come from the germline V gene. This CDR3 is CASSPPSSGELFF. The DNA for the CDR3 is TGTGCCAGCAGCCCTCCCTCTTCCGGGGAGCTGTTTTTT.